Listed below are T cell receptor beta chains from one sample, sequenced in a study of T cell responses to AZD1222 COVID-19 vaccine. Sequenced by immunoSEQ multiplex PCR; TCRdb stores in-frame clones only, minus some. The sample includes about 89,000 clones, approximately 90% seen only once; the top ten take 5% to 6.5%. The specimen comprised peripheral blood, sampled 28 days after the second AZD1222 dose. The receptor source for this set is an adult who received the AZD1222 COVID-19 vaccine. The CDR3 runs from the conserved cysteine through the conserved F or W. Fields, in order: D gene, V gene, J gene, clone size, CDR3 DNA, CDR3 protein. D genes are given only for firm matches. Only part of the rows carry a size: once, few, many, or a class if the clone is expanded.

D: -
V: TRBV4-2
J: TRBJ1-1
size: -
DNA: TGTGCCAGCAGCCAAGATTCTGGGGAAACTGAAGCTTTCTTT
CDR3: CASSQDSGETEAFF

D: -
V: TRBV3-1/TRBV3-2
J: TRBJ1-1
size: -
DNA: TGTGCCAGCATCCGTTCCGATGGACGTAGGACTGAAGCTTTCTTT
CDR3: CASIRSDGRRTEAFF

D: -
V: TRBV19
J: TRBJ1-5
size: -
DNA: TGTGCCAGTACCTTGACAGATTATAGCAATCAGCCCCAGCATTTT
CDR3: CASTLTDYSNQPQHF

D: TRBD2
V: TRBV3-1/TRBV3-2
J: TRBJ2-5
size: -
DNA: TGTGCCAGCAAGGGACTAGCGGAGACCCAGTACTTC
CDR3: CASKGLAETQYF

D: -
V: TRBV19
J: TRBJ1-2
size: -
DNA: TGTGCCAGTAGTATCCGTCCCGGGACGGGAAACTATGGCTACACCTTC
CDR3: CASSIRPGTGNYGYTF

D: -
V: TRBV14
J: TRBJ2-1
size: -
DNA: TGTGCCAGCAGCCAAAGAGGTCTAGTCGATGAGCAGTTCTTC
CDR3: CASSQRGLVDEQFF

D: TRBD2
V: TRBV9
J: TRBJ2-1
size: -
DNA: TGTGCCAGCAGCTTTAATAGCGGGGGGGCAAACAATGAGCAGTTCTTC
CDR3: CASSFNSGGANNEQFF

D: -
V: TRBV5-1
J: TRBJ2-3
size: -
DNA: TGCGCCAGCAGCTTGGATGGCCGAAGCACAGATACGCAGTATTTT
CDR3: CASSLDGRSTDTQYF

D: -
V: TRBV4-1
J: TRBJ1-1
size: -
DNA: TGCGCCAGCAGCCAAGATGGAGGCACCGGGGTTTACACTGAAGCTTTCTTT
CDR3: CASSQDGGTGVYTEAFF

D: TRBD1
V: TRBV18
J: TRBJ1-4
size: once
DNA: TGTGCCAGCTCACTTGACAGGGTCCTAAATGAAAAACTGTTTTTT
CDR3: CASSLDRVLNEKLFF

D: TRBD1
V: TRBV7-2
J: TRBJ2-1
size: -
DNA: TGTGCCAGCAGGTATAGGACAGGGGGGGCATACAATGAGCAGTTCTTC
CDR3: CASRYRTGGAYNEQFF

D: TRBD2
V: TRBV24-1
J: TRBJ2-1
size: -
DNA: TGTGCCACCAGTGGGATGCGGGGGAGCTCCTACAATGAGCAGTTCTTC
CDR3: CATSGMRGSSYNEQFF

D: -
V: TRBV7-2
J: TRBJ2-3
size: -
DNA: TGTGCCAGCAGCTTAGCCCATGACACGGGGACGCAGTATTTT
CDR3: CASSLAHDTGTQYF

D: -
V: TRBV6-5
J: TRBJ1-2
size: -
DNA: TGTGCCAGCAGTTACAGCCGGGACGGTCCCTATGGCTACACCTTC
CDR3: CASSYSRDGPYGYTF

D: TRBD1
V: TRBV29-1
J: TRBJ2-7
size: few
DNA: TGCAGCGCCACGACAGGGCCCGAGCAGTACTTC
CDR3: CSATTGPEQYF

D: -
V: TRBV3-1/TRBV3-2
J: TRBJ1-1
size: -
DNA: TGTGCCAGCAGCCATGAAAGGACAGCGAACACTGAAGCTTTCTTT
CDR3: CASSHERTANTEAFF

D: TRBD1
V: TRBV9
J: TRBJ1-2
size: -
DNA: TGTGCCAGCAGTCTAGAGATCGGACAGGGGTACGGCTACACCTTC
CDR3: CASSLEIGQGYGYTF

D: -
V: TRBV5-1
J: TRBJ2-7
size: -
DNA: TGCGCCAGCAGCTTATTCGACAGACCGCTCGGCGAGCAGTACTTC
CDR3: CASSLFDRPLGEQYF

D: -
V: TRBV19
J: TRBJ1-1
size: -
DNA: TGTGCCAGTACGATTGGCGGAGTCAGCACTGAAGCTTTCTTT
CDR3: CASTIGGVSTEAFF

D: TRBD1
V: TRBV27
J: TRBJ2-1
size: -
DNA: TGTGCCAGCAGACCAACGACAGGGCTGGGGTCCTACAATGAGCAGTTCTTC
CDR3: CASRPTTGLGSYNEQFF

D: -
V: TRBV20-1
J: TRBJ1-2
size: -
DNA: TGCAGTGCCCGGGACACCTATGGCTACACCTTC
CDR3: CSARDTYGYTF

D: -
V: TRBV6-2/TRBV6-3
J: TRBJ1-1
size: -
DNA: TGTGCCAGCAGTTACTACGGGAGAATACTGAACACTGAAGCTTTCTTT
CDR3: CASSYYGRILNTEAFF

D: -
V: TRBV28
J: TRBJ1-2
size: -
DNA: TGTGCCAGCCGGGCGACATTAAACTATGGCTACACCTTC
CDR3: CASRATLNYGYTF

D: -
V: TRBV18
J: TRBJ2-5
size: -
DNA: TGTGCCAGCTCACCAGCGGGGGAGACCCAGTACTTC
CDR3: CASSPAGETQYF

D: -
V: TRBV7-9
J: TRBJ1-2
size: -
DNA: TGTGCCAGCAGCTCGCATTACAGTGACTATGGCTACACCTTC
CDR3: CASSSHYSDYGYTF

D: TRBD1
V: TRBV6-1
J: TRBJ1-2
size: -
DNA: TGTGCCAGCAGTGACCCGGGACAGGCGGCTAACTATGGCTACACCTTC
CDR3: CASSDPGQAANYGYTF

D: -
V: TRBV28
J: TRBJ1-4
size: -
DNA: TGTGCCAGCAGTTTTTTCCCAGGGAGGGTTAATGAAAAACTGTTTTTT
CDR3: CASSFFPGRVNEKLFF

D: -
V: TRBV4-1
J: TRBJ2-1
size: -
DNA: TGCGCCAGCAGCCACTACAAGGATGAGCAGTTCTTC
CDR3: CASSHYKDEQFF

D: TRBD1
V: TRBV27
J: TRBJ1-6
size: medium-sized
DNA: TGTGCCAGCAGTTTCCAAAACAGGGGGCTTGGGTATAATTCACCCCTCCACTTT
CDR3: CASSFQNRGLGYNSPLHF